This is a list of T cell receptor beta chains from one sample in a study of T cells in Graves' hyperthyroidism and ophthalmopathy. TCRdb re-called the multiplex PCR reads with MiXCR, one entry per CDR3 protein. The sample shows around 610,000 distinct CDR3 sequences, about 15% of them seen only once. The source material was blood. These receptors were taken from a middle-aged woman with Graves' ophthalmopathy. Each CDR3 is given with its conserved first and last residue. The D gene is left open where the match is weak. Clone size is shown for a subset of rows, as once, few, many or a class of expanded clone.

J gene,clone size,D gene,V gene,CDR3 DNA,CDR3 protein
TRBJ1-1,many,.,TRBV20-1,TGCAGTGCTCAAGTCCAGGGCCCTCCGATGAACACTGAAGCTTTCTTT,CSAQVQGPPMNTEAFF
TRBJ1-1,many,TRBD1,TRBV27,TGTGCCAGCAGCAGGGGGAAACTCTTCAGGAACACTGAAGCTTTCTTT,CASSRGKLFRNTEAFF
TRBJ1-1,few,.,TRBV30,TGTGCCTGGAAATGGATAGGGAGAGACACTGAAGCTTTCTTT,CAWKWIGRDTEAFF
TRBJ1-5,many,.,TRBV6-2/TRBV6-3,TGTGCCAGCAGTCCAGGGTGGAGTAGCAATCAGCCCCAGCATTTT,CASSPGWSSNQPQHF
TRBJ2-5,many,.,TRBV10-1,TGCGCCAGCAGTGAGTCAAGGGGGATAGAGACCCAGTACTTC,CASSESRGIETQYF
TRBJ2-7,many,.,TRBV27,TGTGCCAGCAGTTTGAAGGGGGGAGCCTACGAGCAGTACTTC,CASSLKGGAYEQYF
TRBJ2-5,many,.,TRBV7-9,TGTGCCAGCACCAGAAGGGGCCTCCAAGAGACCCAGTACTTC,CASTRRGLQETQYF
TRBJ2-7,many,TRBD2,TRBV28,TGTGCCAGCAGTTCCCAGCGGGGGGGCCTGGACGAGCAGTACTTC,CASSSQRGGLDEQYF
TRBJ2-7,few,.,TRBV11-2,TGTGCCAGCAGCTTAGATGGGGCCCCGGAAGAGCAGTACTTC,CASSLDGAPEEQYF
TRBJ1-3,.,TRBD1,TRBV10-3,TGTGCCATCAGTCATCCCCGGACAGGGGAATTTCAAAACACCATATATTTT,CAISHPRTGEFQNTIYF
TRBJ2-7,many,TRBD2,TRBV7-8,TGTGCCAGCGAACTAGCGGTGGGTAGATCTTCGCAGTACTTC,CASELAVGRSSQYF
TRBJ2-7,few,.,TRBV19,TGTGCCAGCGCATGGGGGGCAGCCTACGAGCAGTACTTC,CASAWGAAYEQYF
TRBJ1-1,.,.,TRBV12-3/TRBV12-4,TGTGCCAGCAGTTTGGGAAGGATCACTGAAGCTTTCTTT,CASSLGRITEAFF
TRBJ2-7,many,TRBD2,TRBV7-9,TGTGCCAGCAGCCCTACTAGCGGGATTGCCCACGAGCAGTACTTC,CASSPTSGIAHEQYF
TRBJ2-2,many,TRBD2,TRBV29-1,TGCAGCGTTGAAGAAAGACTAGCGGGAGTCGGCGGGGAGCTGTTTTTT,CSVEERLAGVGGELFF
TRBJ2-2,few,.,TRBV24-1,TGTGCCACCAGTGATTTTAGTTCGAACACCGGGGAGCTGTTTTTT,CATSDFSSNTGELFF
TRBJ1-1,many,TRBD1,TRBV19,TGTGCCAGTAGTATCGGGGCAGGGGGCTGGACTGAAGCTTTCTTT,CASSIGAGGWTEAFF
TRBJ1-1,many,.,TRBV29-1,TGCAGCGTACCCGAAATGAACACTGAAGCTTTCTTT,CSVPEMNTEAFF
TRBJ1-1,many,TRBD1,TRBV28,TGTGCCAGCAGACCCCCCCCCGGGACAGGGTGGAACACTGAAGCTTTCTTT,CASRPPPGTGWNTEAFF
TRBJ1-5,.,.,TRBV6-1,TGTGCCAGCAGCCCAGGACGAGGGTTTAGCAATCAGCCCCAGCATTTT,CASSPGRGFSNQPQHF
TRBJ2-6,.,.,TRBV6-1,TGTGCCGCCCCCCACCCTGGGGCCAACGTCCTGACTTTC,CAAPHPGANVLTF
TRBJ1-5,few,.,TRBV20-1,TGCAGTGCTAGAGTGGAAGGAGCCCAGCATTTT,CSARVEGAQHF
TRBJ1-5,many,.,TRBV6-1,TGTGCCAGCATGACTTATAGCAATCAGCCCCAGCATTTT,CASMTYSNQPQHF
TRBJ2-7,many,.,TRBV24-1,TGTGCCACCAGTGACGGGACGGGAGTGGGCGAGCAGTACTTC,CATSDGTGVGEQYF
TRBJ2-6,many,.,TRBV27,TGTGCCAGCAGTTTGATCGGGACTGGGGCCAACGTCCTGACTTTC,CASSLIGTGANVLTF
TRBJ2-7,many,TRBD2,TRBV7-2,TGTGCCAGCAGCTTCAGCGGGAGGGCCGGGGAGCAGTACTTC,CASSFSGRAGEQYF
TRBJ2-5,few,TRBD1,TRBV12-3/TRBV12-4,TGTGCCAGCAGTTTATATGACAGGGGCCCGGGGGCCCAGTACTTC,CASSLYDRGPGAQYF
TRBJ1-2,few,TRBD1,TRBV30,TGTGCCTGGGTACAGGGGTCCCAAGTTGGTGGCTACACCTTC,CAWVQGSQVGGYTF